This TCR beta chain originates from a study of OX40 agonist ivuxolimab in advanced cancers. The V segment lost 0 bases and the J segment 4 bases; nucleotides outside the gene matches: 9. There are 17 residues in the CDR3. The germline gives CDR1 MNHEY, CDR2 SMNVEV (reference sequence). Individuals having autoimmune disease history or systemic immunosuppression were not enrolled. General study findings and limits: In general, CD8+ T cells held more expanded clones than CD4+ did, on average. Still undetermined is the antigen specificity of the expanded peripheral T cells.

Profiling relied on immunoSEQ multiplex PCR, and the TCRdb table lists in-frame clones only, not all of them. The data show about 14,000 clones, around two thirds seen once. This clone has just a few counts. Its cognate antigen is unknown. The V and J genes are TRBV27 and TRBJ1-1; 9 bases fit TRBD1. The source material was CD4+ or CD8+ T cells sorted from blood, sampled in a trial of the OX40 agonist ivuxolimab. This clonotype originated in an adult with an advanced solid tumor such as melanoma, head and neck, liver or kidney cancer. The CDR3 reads CASSLSGQGYRGTEAFF. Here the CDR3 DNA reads TGTGCCAGCAGTTTATCGGGACAGGGTTACCGTGGCACTGAAGCTTTCTTT.